This record covers a single TCR beta chain. The antigen is undetermined. Viral peptide pools were used in the ViraFEST assay to expand antigen-specific CD4+ T cells, and sequencing came afterward. The culture ran for 10 days, and then CD4+ T cells were isolated. All vaccine recipients tested negative for nucleocapsid antibodies and had never contracted SARS-CoV-2 infection. V shed 5 bases, J shed 1 base, and the junction held 12 bases outside the gene matches. Germline loops: CDR1 MNHEY, CDR2 SVGEGT. The CDR3 extends over 17 amino acids. The sample comes from a study of vaccination effects on CD4 cells after COVID-19. TCRdb's copy holds only in-frame clones and misses some; the assay was immunoSEQ multiplex PCR. This table has 65,000 to 90,000 clones, around 74% appearing once.

The V gene is TRBV6-2 or TRBV6-3, the J gene TRBJ2-3, with 7 bases matching TRBD2. The TCR originated in a human donor who received a COVID-19 vaccine. The specimen comprised CD4+ T cells from PBMCs cultured with HCoV-NL63 spike peptides, sampled before COVID-19 vaccination. The CDR3 reads CASSGVGGRYGTDTQYF. The CDR3 bases are TGTGCCAGCAGTGGCGTGGGCGGGAGATACGGCACAGATACGCAGTATTTT.